Listed here are 15 T cell receptor beta chains from one sample, sequenced in a study of STAT5B mutations in CD4+ large granular lymphocyte leukemia. TCRdb keeps only in-frame clones here, not all; method: immunoSEQ multiplex PCR. The sample holds some 7,700 clones; over 85% are singletons and the top ten take approximately 49%. Sequencing input: PBMCs. Receptors were obtained from a woman in her 70s with CD4+ T-cell large granular lymphocyte leukemia.

The chain joins TRBV7-2 to TRBJ1-1, with 7 bases aligning to TRBD1. The CDR3 consists of 14 residues. V was clipped by 4 bases and J by 4 bases; unmatched bases: 6. Germline CDR1 and CDR2: SGHTA and FQGNSA. The CDR3 sequence is CASSYYRGGTEAFF. The CDR3 DNA follows: TGTGCCAGCAGCTATTACAGGGGAGGCACTGAAGCTTTCTTT.

The chain employs TRBV20-1 and TRBJ2-3; unclear D gene. Germline loops: CDR1 DFQATT, CDR2 SNEGSKA (reference sequence). The CDR3 consists of 11 residues. Trimming pared 4 bases from V and 8 bases from J, leaving 10 bases between. For the CDR3, the DNA is TGCAGTGCTAAGCGTGATGGTACGCAGTATTTT. Amino acids: CSAKRDGTQYF.

The chain uses TRBV6-5 and TRBJ1-1, with D maybe TRBD1 (6 bases). Looked up from germline, CDR1 is MNHEY and CDR2 is SVGAGI. CDR3 size: 12 residues. V lost 2 bases, J lost 8 bases, and 9 bases lay in between. CDR3 in DNA: TGTGCCAGCAGTTACGAGGGGGGAGAAGCTTTCTTT. This translates into CASSYEGGEAFF.

The V call is TRBV7-3, the J call TRBJ2-3, with 8 positions matching TRBD2. The J segment lost 0 bases and the V segment lost 4 bases, leaving 9 bases of the junction unmatched. From germline, CDR1 is SGHTA and CDR2 FQGTGA. The CDR3 runs to 17 residues. CDR3 sequence reads: CASSSGMRGVSTDTQYF. CDR3 nucleotides: TGTGCCAGCAGCTCCGGAATGCGGGGGGTTAGCACAGATACGCAGTATTTT.

The V and J genes are TRBV2 and TRBJ1-6; D may be TRBD1 (5 bases). Trimming pared 2 bases from V and 10 bases from J, leaving 12 bases between. The CDR3 is made up of 14 amino acids. CDR1 is SNHLY and CDR2 is FYNNEI in the germline V gene. This CDR3 reads CASSEWTGTSPLHF. CDR3 DNA sequence: TGTGCCAGCAGTGAATGGACGGGGACGTCACCCCTCCACTTT.

The rearrangement links TRBV6-4 to TRBJ1-2; 8 positions match TRBD1. V was clipped by 4 bases and J by 6 bases; unmatched bases: 19. Germline-derived CDR1 and CDR2 are MRHNA and SNTAGT. The CDR3 runs 18 residues. The CDR3 reads CASSVSRGLSLRGNGYTF. DNA for the CDR3: TGTGCCAGCAGTGTATCCAGGGGGCTCTCATTGCGGGGGAATGGCTACACCTTC.

The chain combines TRBV4-3 with TRBJ1-5, with D possibly TRBD1 on 5 matching bases. CDR3 length: 13 amino acids. CDR1 is LGHNA, CDR2 YSLEER, per germline. V dropped 10 bases and J dropped 3 bases, with 13 bases sitting between them. For the CDR3, the DNA is TGCGCCACCTCAGACAGTCTCAATCAGCCCCAGCATTTT. Its translation: CATSDSLNQPQHF.

This chain joins TRBV30 and TRBJ1-1, with no clear D. Trimming removed 2 bases at V and 4 bases at J, with 8 bases between. The CDR3 runs to 12 residues. Per germline, CDR1 GTSNPN and CDR2 SVGIG (reference sequence). The CDR3 here is CAWSKGFTEAFF. The CDR3 region has the DNA TGTGCCTGGAGTAAGGGATTCACTGAAGCTTTCTTT.

This chain uses TRBV11-1 with TRBJ2-3; D may be TRBD2 (6 bases). V was shortened by 8 bases and J by 2 bases, with 14 bases between the two germline ends. The germline CDR1 and CDR2 sequences are SGHAT and FQDESV (reference sequence). This CDR3 region has 14 residues. The CDR3 DNA follows: TGTGCCAGCGCCGCGGGGCCGAACACAGATACGCAGTATTTT. This codes for CASAAGPNTDTQYF. Based on the CDR3 plus reference TRBV11-1 and TRBJ2-3, the full variable domain is EAEVAQSPRYKITEKSQAVAFWCDPISGHATLYWYRQILGQGPELLVQFQDESVVDDSQLPKDRFSAERLKGVDSTLKIQPAELGDSAMYLCASAAGPNTDTQYFGPGTRLTVL.

This clone was counted a few times. The chain has TRBV7-2 and TRBJ1-3; perhaps TRBD1 as D (5 bases). Germline CDR1 SGHTA, CDR2 FQGNSA. The CDR3 consists of 15 residues. V lost 2 bases to trimming and J lost 4 bases, with 12 bases between them. CDR3 coding DNA: TGTGCCAGCAGCTTAAGGGGCGCGGACGGAAACACCATATATTTT. Translation: CASSLRGADGNTIYF.

The chain carries TRBV18 and TRBJ2-2; TRBD1 aligns across 7 bases. Germline V lookup: CDR1 KGHSH, CDR2 LQKENI. J gave up 0 bases and V 3 bases, and 1 base lay outside the gene matches. CDR3 length equals 15 residues. For the CDR3, the DNA is TGTGCCAGCTCACCGGGACAGCCGAACACCGGGGAGCTGTTTTTT. Protein: CASSPGQPNTGELFF. Supplemented by reference TRBV18 and TRBJ2-2, the full variable domain reads NAGVMQNPRHLVRRRGQEARLRCSPMKGHSHVYWYRQLPEEGLKFMVYLQKENIIDESGMPKERFSAEFPKEGPSILRIQQVVRGDSAAYFCASSPGQPNTGELFFGEGSRLTVL.

The rearrangement uses TRBV14 and TRBJ1-1; D is unclear. The CDR3 loop spans 15 amino acids. CDR1 and CDR2 from the germline V gene are SGHDN and FVKESK. V lost 10 bases, J lost 3 bases, and 21 bases lay in between. DNA of the CDR3: TGTGCCACCCATGCAGGCGAAAACCCTTACACTGAAGCTTTCTTT. Translating gives CATHAGENPYTEAFF.

J is TRBJ2-3 and V is TRBV29-1, with unresolved D. The germline V gene has CDR1 SQVTM and CDR2 ANQGSEA. The CDR3 consists of 13 residues. Deletions cut 8 bases from V and 0 bases from J, with 12 bases between. The CDR3 coding sequence is TGCAGCACCAGAGCTTCTAGCACAGATACGCAGTATTTT. This translates into CSTRASSTDTQYF.

The chain joins TRBV4-3 to TRBJ1-6; tentative D call: TRBD1 (5 bases). This CDR3 region has 13 residues. The germline V gene has CDR1 LGHNA and CDR2 YSLEER. V lost 5 bases, J lost 12 bases, and 14 bases lay in between. The CDR3 DNA follows: TGCGCCAGCAGCACAGGAGCCGGGGGACCCCTCCACTTT. Translation gives CASSTGAGGPLHF.

The chain uses TRBV6-4 and TRBJ2-1, with D uncertain. V dropped 2 bases and J dropped 4 bases, with 3 bases sitting between them. The V gene's germline CDR1 is MRHNA and CDR2 SNTAGT. CDR3 size: 12 residues. CDR3 region: CASSDQYNEQFF. The CDR3 DNA is TGTGCCAGCAGTGACCAATACAATGAGCAGTTCTTC.